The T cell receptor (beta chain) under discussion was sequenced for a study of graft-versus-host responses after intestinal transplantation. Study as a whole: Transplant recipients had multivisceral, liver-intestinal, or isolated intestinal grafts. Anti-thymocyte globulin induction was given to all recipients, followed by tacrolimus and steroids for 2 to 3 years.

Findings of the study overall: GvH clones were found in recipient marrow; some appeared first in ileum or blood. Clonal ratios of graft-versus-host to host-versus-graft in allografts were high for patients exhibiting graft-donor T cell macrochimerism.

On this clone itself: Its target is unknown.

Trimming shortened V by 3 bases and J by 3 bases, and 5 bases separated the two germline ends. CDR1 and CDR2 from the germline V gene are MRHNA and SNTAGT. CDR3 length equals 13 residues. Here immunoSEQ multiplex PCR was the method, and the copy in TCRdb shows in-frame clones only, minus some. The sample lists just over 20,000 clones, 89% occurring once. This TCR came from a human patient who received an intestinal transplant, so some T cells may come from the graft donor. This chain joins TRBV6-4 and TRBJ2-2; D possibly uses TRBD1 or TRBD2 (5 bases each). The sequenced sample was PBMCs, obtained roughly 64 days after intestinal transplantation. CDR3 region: CASSEGDTGELFF. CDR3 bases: TGTGCCAGCAGTGAGGGGGACACCGGGGAGCTGTTTTTT.